The sequence of this TCR beta chain was determined in a study of vaccination and CD4 T cells after COVID-19. TCRdb processed the PCR reads anew with MiXCR; each CDR3 protein has one entry. The data contain over 25,000 distinct CDR3 sequences, 50% of them singletons. Time point meaning: late sampling 161 to 241 days after vaccination in three convalescent patients. The receptor was isolated from a human donor who had recovered from COVID-19. Specimen: CD4+ T cells from blood, collected about 7 months after SARS-CoV-2 vaccination.

The CDR3 DNA reads as TGTGCCAGTAGCGGCGGGACTAGCGGGAGCCCTAGCACAGATACGCAGTATTTT. It translates to CASSGGTSGSPSTDTQYF. This chain links TRBV19 with TRBJ2-3, with 14 bases matching TRBD2. CDR1 LNHDA and CDR2 SQIVND come from the germline V gene (reference sequence). CDR3 length: 18 amino acids. With V trimmed by 6 bases and J by 0 bases, 8 bases remained unmatched. Full variable domain (remainder filled in from reference TRBV19 and TRBJ2-3): DGGITQSPKYLFRKEGQNVTLSCEQNLNHDAMYWYRQDPGQGLRLIYYSQIVNDFQKGDIAEGYSVSREKKESFPLTVTSAQKNPTAFYLCASSGGTSGSPSTDTQYFGPGTRLTVL.